Presented here are 11 T cell receptor beta chains from one specimen sequenced in a study of Tregs in tolerant kidney transplant recipients (dated 2019 in TCRdb). Receptor amplification or capture employed the immunoSEQ multiplex PCR assay. TCRdb retrieved this table from immuneACCESS and kept in-frame rearrangements only. Not all clones are present; in checked studies, unresolved V genes account for under half, and no reason is known for the remainder. The sample table gives approximately 52,000 clones. Around 0.8% of the sample belongs to the ten largest clones. The time point label of this sample denotes: blood sample drawn before combined kidney and bone marrow transplant. Sequenced here: CD4+ T cells from blood, sampled before the transplant. The receptors come from a human donor who received a combined kidney and bone marrow transplant.

Regarding this clone: Coverage ceases 3 residues before the CDR3 finishes, and the germline J gene fills in the end. V gene TRBV28 combines with J gene TRBJ1-1; D is possibly TRBD1 (6 bases). The CDR3 has 15 residues. The germline CDR1 and CDR2 sequences are MDHEN and SYDVKM. Trimming cost V 5 bases and J 6 bases, with 19 bases left between them. The CDR3 here is CASSEWTDRRSEAFF. CDR3 DNA (partial): TGTGCCAGCAGTGAATGGACAGATAGAAGGTCTGAA.

Notes on this clone: The CDR3 is cut off 3 residues early in the read; its end comes from the germline J gene. The chain employs TRBV11-2 and TRBJ1-4, with D maybe TRBD1 (6 bases). Germline lookup yields CDR1 SGHAT and CDR2 FQNNGV. The CDR3 has 13 amino acids. Trimming left V 5 bases short and J 4 bases short, with 8 bases between. The chain's CDR3 is CASSRDINEKLFF. The sequenced CDR3 bases are TGTGCCAGCAGCCGGGACATTAATGAAAAA. Looking up the rest from reference TRBV11-2 and TRBJ1-4 gives the full variable domain: EAGVAQSPRYKIIEKRQSVAFWCNPISGHATLYWYQQILGQGPKLLIQFQNNGVVDDSQLPKDRFSAERLKGVDSTLKIQPAKLEDSAVYLCASSRDINEKLFFGSGTQLSVL.

Worth noting for this clone: The sequenced fragment ends 3 residues before the CDR3 boundary, so the rest is inferred from the germline J gene. V and J are TRBV6-2 or TRBV6-3 and TRBJ2-1; the match to TRBD1 covers 7 bases. This CDR3 region has 16 residues. The germline V gene encodes CDR1 MNHEY and CDR2 SVGEGT. V trimming: 4 bases; J trimming: 8 bases; junction bases outside the gene matches: 14. CDR3 bases read: TGTGCCAGCAGTTCCCCCAAGGGGGCGAGAGAAGATGAG. It translates to CASSSPKGAREDE. The complete CDR3 reads CASSSPKGAREDEQFF.

A word on this clone: Sequencing ends 3 residues short of the CDR3 end; the germline J gene provides the rest. V usage is TRBV29-1 and J usage is TRBJ2-1, with 8 bases fitting TRBD2. Per germline, CDR1 SQVTM and CDR2 ANQGSEA. The CDR3 contains 14 residues. The V and J ends lost 3 bases and 6 bases, in that order; junction bases with no gene match: 7. The part of the CDR3 DNA that was read is TGCAGCGTTGAGAGCGGGAGACTTGTCAATGAG. This translates into CSVESGRLVNE. The CDR3 as a whole reads CSVESGRLVNEQFF.

Details on this clone: Read coverage stops 3 residues before the CDR3 terminus; the germline J gene supplies the remainder. The V call is TRBV6-1, the J call TRBJ1-5; the D is unclear. CDR1 is MNHNS, CDR2 SASEGT, per germline. This CDR3 spans 13 amino acids. V was cut by 0 bases and J by 4 bases, with 4 bases left in between. The CDR3 here is CASSEAGNQPQHF. The covered CDR3 bases are TGTGCCAGCAGTGAAGCAGGGAATCAGCCC.

Worth noting for this clone: With the read ending 3 residues before the CDR3 end, the germline J gene is used to fill in that end. This chain links TRBV7-3 with TRBJ1-6; D possibly corresponds to TRBD1 (5 bases). V lost 2 bases, J lost 9 bases, and 14 bases lay in between. The CDR3 has 15 amino acids. CDR1 is SGHTA and CDR2 is FQGTGA in the germline V gene. CDR3 DNA, as far as it was read: TGTGCCAGCAGCTTATTTCAGGGAGCCGGTTCACCC. It codes for CASSLFQGAGSP. The whole CDR3 is CASSLFQGAGSPLHF.

Note on this clone: Coverage ceases 3 residues before the CDR3 finishes, and the germline J gene fills in the end. The chain joins TRBV18 to TRBJ2-7, with D perhaps TRBD1 (7 bases). The CDR3 is made up of 14 amino acids. The V end was cut by 1 base, the J end by 3 bases, with 10 bases between. CDR1 is KGHSH and CDR2 is LQKENI in the germline V gene. The DNA read from the CDR3 is TGTGCCAGCTCACCACGACAGGGAGGCTACGAG. Translation: CASSPRQGGYE. The CDR3 in full is CASSPRQGGYEQYF.

A word on this clone: The read terminates 3 residues before the CDR3 end, so the remaining end is supplied by the germline J gene. The chain carries TRBV19 and TRBJ1-1; 9 bases fit TRBD1. This CDR3 contains 13 residues. Germline CDR1 LNHDA, CDR2 SQIVND (reference sequence). J was trimmed by 4 bases and V by 6 bases; bases with no gene match: 3. CDR3 bases read: TGTGCCAGTAGCACAGGGGGCCTCACTGAA. Its translation is CASSTGGLTE. The complete CDR3 protein is CASSTGGLTEAFF.

On this clone: The read finishes 3 residues shy of the CDR3 end, and the germline J gene is used to complete it. The V and J genes are TRBV18 and TRBJ2-1; TRBD1 is a possible D gene (5 bases). CDR1 and CDR2 from the germline V gene are KGHSH and LQKENI. The CDR3 is 13 amino acids. Trimming removed 2 bases from V and 3 bases from J, with 5 bases in between. CDR3 DNA (partial): TGTGCCAGCTCACCAGACAGCTACAATGAG. Its translation: CASSPDSYNE. The full CDR3 is CASSPDSYNEQFF.

A note on this clone: The read falls 3 residues short of the CDR3 end, and the missing part is taken from the germline J gene. The gene calls are TRBV5-1 and TRBJ2-3, with 7 positions matching TRBD1. The CDR3 has 15 amino acids. Losses at the gene ends were 0 bases for V and 2 bases for J; bases not matched to a gene: 3. Germline CDR1 reads SGHRS; CDR2 reads YFSETQ. The CDR3: CASSLGTGDTDTQYF. The covered CDR3 bases are TGCGCCAGCAGCTTGGGTACAGGGGACACAGATACG. The entire variable domain, with the rest obtained from reference TRBV5-1 and TRBJ2-3, is as follows: KAGVTQTPRYLIKTRGQQVTLSCSPISGHRSVSWYQQTPGQGLQFLFEYFSETQRNKGNFPGRFSGRQFSNSRSEMNVSTLELGDSALYLCASSLGTGDTDTQYFGPGTRLTVL.

Details on this clone: The DNA ends 3 residues before the CDR3 does, and the rest of the CDR3 is filled in from the germline J gene. This sequence joins TRBV20-1 and TRBJ2-1; the match to TRBD1 covers 7 bases. Germline assignment: CDR1 DFQATT and CDR2 SNEGSKA (reference sequence). V dropped 1 base and J dropped 3; count of bases not matched to a gene: 12. The CDR3 loop spans 17 amino acids. CDR3 sequence reads: CSARATQGFSFYNEQFF. The part of the CDR3 DNA that was read is TGCAGTGCTAGAGCCACACAGGGGTTTAGTTTCTACAATGAG.